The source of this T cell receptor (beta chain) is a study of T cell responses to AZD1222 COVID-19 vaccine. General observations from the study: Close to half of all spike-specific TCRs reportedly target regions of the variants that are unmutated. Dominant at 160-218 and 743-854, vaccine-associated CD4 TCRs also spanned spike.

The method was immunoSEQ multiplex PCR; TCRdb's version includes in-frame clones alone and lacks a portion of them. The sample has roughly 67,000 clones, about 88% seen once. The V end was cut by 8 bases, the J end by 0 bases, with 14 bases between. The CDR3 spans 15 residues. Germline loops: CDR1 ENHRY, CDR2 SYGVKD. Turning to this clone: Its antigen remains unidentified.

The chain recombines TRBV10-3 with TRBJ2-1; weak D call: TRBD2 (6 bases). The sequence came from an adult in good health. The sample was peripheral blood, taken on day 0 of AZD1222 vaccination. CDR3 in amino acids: CAIQEGVSSYNEQFF. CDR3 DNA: TGTGCCATCCAGGAGGGAGTCAGCTCCTACAATGAGCAGTTCTTC.